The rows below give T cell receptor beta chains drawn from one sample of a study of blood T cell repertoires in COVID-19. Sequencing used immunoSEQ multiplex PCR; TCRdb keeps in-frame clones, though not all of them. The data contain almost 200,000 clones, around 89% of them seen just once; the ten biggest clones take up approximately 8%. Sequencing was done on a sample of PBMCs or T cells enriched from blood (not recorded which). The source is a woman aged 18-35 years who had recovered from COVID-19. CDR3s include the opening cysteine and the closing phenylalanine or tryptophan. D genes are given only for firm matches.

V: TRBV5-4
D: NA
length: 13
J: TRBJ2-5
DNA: TGTGCCAGCAGCGGTGGGGCCCAAGAGACCCAGTACTTC
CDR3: CASSGGAQETQYF

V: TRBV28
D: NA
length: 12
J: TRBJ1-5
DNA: TGTGCCAGCAGTTTGGAGAATCAGCCCCAGCATTTT
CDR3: CASSLENQPQHF

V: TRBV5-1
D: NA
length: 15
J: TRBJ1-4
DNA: TGCGCCAGCAGCATTCACAGAGGAGGGAATGAAAAACTGTTTTTT
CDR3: CASSIHRGGNEKLFF

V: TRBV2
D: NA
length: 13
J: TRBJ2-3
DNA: TGTGCCAGCAGTGACACAACGACAGATACGCAGTATTTT
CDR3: CASSDTTTDTQYF

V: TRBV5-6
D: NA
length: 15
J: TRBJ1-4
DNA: TGTGCCAGCAGCTTCCAGGGTGGGGGGTCCGAAAAACTGTTTTTT
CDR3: CASSFQGGGSEKLFF

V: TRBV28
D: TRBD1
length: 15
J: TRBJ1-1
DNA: TGTGCCAGCAGGACAGGGGGCGCGGGGGGCACTGAAGCTTTCTTT
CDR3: CASRTGGAGGTEAFF

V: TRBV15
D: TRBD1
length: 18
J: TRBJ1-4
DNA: TGTGCCACTACCCCGGGGACAGGATATGGAGAAACTAATGAAAAACTGTTTTTT
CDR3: CATTPGTGYGETNEKLFF

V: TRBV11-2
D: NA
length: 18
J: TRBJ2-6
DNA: TGTGCCAGCAGCACCCGACACCAATTCGAAACTGGGGCCAACGTCCTGACTTTC
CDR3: CASSTRHQFETGANVLTF

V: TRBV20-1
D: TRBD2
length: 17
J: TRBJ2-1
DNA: TGCAGTGCTAGTTCCAGCGGGGGGCAAAGCTCCTACAATGAGCAGTTCTTC
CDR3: CSASSSGGQSSYNEQFF

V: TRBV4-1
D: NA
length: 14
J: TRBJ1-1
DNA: TGCGCCAGCAGCCACGGGCGGGGCGACACTGAAGCTTTCTTT
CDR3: CASSHGRGDTEAFF